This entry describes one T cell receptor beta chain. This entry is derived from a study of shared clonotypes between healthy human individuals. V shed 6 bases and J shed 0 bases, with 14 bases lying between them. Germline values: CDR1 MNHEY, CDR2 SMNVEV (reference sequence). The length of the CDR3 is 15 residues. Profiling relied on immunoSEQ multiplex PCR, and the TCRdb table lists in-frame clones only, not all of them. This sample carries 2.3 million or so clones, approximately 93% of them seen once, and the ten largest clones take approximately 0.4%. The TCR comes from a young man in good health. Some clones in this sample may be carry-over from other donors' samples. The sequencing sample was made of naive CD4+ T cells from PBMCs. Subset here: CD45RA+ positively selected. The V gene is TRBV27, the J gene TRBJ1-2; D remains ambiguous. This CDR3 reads CASRSLLGANYGYTF. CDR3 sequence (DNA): TGTGCCAGCAGATCCCTGCTCGGAGCTAACTATGGCTACACCTTC.